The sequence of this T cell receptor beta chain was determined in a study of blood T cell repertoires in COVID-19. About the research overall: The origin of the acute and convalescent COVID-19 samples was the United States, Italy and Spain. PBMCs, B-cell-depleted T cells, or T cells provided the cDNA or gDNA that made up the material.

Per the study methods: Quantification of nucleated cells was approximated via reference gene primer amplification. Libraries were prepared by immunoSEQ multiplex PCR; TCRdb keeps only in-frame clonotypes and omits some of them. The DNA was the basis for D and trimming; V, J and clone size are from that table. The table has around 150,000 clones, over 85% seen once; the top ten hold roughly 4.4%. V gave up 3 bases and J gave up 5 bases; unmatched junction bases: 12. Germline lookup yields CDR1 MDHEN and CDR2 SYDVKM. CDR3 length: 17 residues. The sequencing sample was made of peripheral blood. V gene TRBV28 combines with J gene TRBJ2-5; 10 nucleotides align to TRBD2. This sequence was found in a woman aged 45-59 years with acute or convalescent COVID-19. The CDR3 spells CASSLGVEREGEETQYF. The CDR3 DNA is TGTGCCAGCAGTTTGGGAGTCGAGCGGGAGGGGGAGGAGACCCAGTACTTC.